This TCR beta chain was recovered during a study of control samples from healthy donors and cancer patients. Repertoires were generated with immunoSEQ multiplex PCR, while TCRdb's copy carries only in-frame clones and drops some. Here the sample spans roughly 200,000 clones, just under 95% being singletons. V lost 3 bases, J lost 9 bases, and 7 bases stayed unmatched. This CDR3 has 16 amino acids. The germline CDR1 and CDR2 sequences are SGDLS and YYNGEE. This sequence originates from a man aged 18 to 35 in good health. Sequenced material: blood. The chain links TRBV9 to TRBJ2-1, with 15 bases identical to TRBD2. In nucleotides, the CDR3 is TGTGCCAGCAGCGCCCGCCCGGGACTAGCGGGGGGTGAGCAGTTCTTC. It codes for CASSARPGLAGGEQFF.